This passage covers 26 T cell receptor beta chains from one sample sequenced in a study of early T cells in non-severe SARS-CoV-2 infection. TCRdb called the 5' RACE reads again in MiXCR, with one record for every CDR3 protein. The table records 60,000 to 85,000 distinct CDR3 sequences, roughly 16% of them present only once. The sequencing sample was made of whole blood. All receptors derive from an adult who was a healthcare worker with PCR-confirmed SARS-CoV-2 infection or an uninfected control (not recorded which).

V usage is TRBV7-3 and J usage is TRBJ2-3; D is unresolved. CDR3 length: 14 residues. The V end was cut by 0 bases, the J end by 3 bases, with 7 bases between. Per the germline V gene, CDR1 is SGHTA and CDR2 is FQGTGA. The CDR3 reads CASSLTGMTDTQYF. The CDR3 DNA reads TGTGCCAGCAGCTTAACTGGGATGACAGATACGCAGTATTTT.

This clonotype was recorded a few times. The gene calls are TRBV28 and TRBJ2-7; 8 bases match TRBD1. The CDR3 sequence is 12 residues long. The germline gives CDR1 MDHEN, CDR2 SYDVKM. The V and J ends lost 6 bases and 6 bases, in that order; junction bases with no gene match: 4. In DNA, the CDR3 is TGTGCCAGCAGCATTACAGGGGGCGAGCAGTACTTC. Residues: CASSITGGEQYF.

The V gene is TRBV29-1, the J gene TRBJ2-3, with D unclear. Germline V CDR1 and CDR2: SQVTM, ANQGSEA. The CDR3 is made up of 12 amino acids. V lost 4 bases, J lost 3 bases, and 8 bases lay in between. Written as DNA, the CDR3 is TGCAGCGTTGGAAGGAAGACAGATACGCAGTATTTT. It translates to CSVGRKTDTQYF.

The genes are TRBV7-9 and TRBJ1-4; the D gene is possibly TRBD1 (5 bases). This CDR3 spans 16 amino acids. CDR1 SEHNR and CDR2 FQNEAQ come from the germline V gene (reference sequence). V lost 5 bases, J lost 3 bases, and 16 bases lay in between. CDR3 in DNA: TGTGCCAGCAGCGCGAGTAAGGGGATAGCTAATGAAAAACTGTTTTTT. Its translation is CASSASKGIANEKLFF. The complete variable domain, with remaining parts taken from reference TRBV7-9 and TRBJ1-4, reads DTGVSQNPRHKITKRGQNVTFRCDPISEHNRLYWYRQTLGQGPEFLTYFQNEAQLEKSRLLSDRFSAERPKGSFSTLEIQRTEQGDSAMYLCASSASKGIANEKLFFGSGTQLSVL.

This sequence joins TRBV11-2 and TRBJ2-1, with D unclear. The length of the CDR3 is 13 residues. CDR1 and CDR2 (germline): SGHAT, FQNNGV. Between the trimmed V and J ends, which lost 4 bases and 9 bases, there was a span of 13 bases. The CDR3 loop is CASSSLGRTEQFF. CDR3 coding DNA: TGTGCCAGCAGCTCTCTCGGTCGTACTGAGCAGTTCTTC.

In this sample, this clonotype turned up a few times. The genes are TRBV28 and TRBJ2-7; D gene uncertain. Between the trimmed V and J ends, which lost 5 bases and 6 bases, there was a span of 8 bases. The CDR3 spans 11 residues. The germline gives CDR1 MDHEN, CDR2 SYDVKM. CDR3 amino acids: CASSVKGEQYF. DNA for the CDR3: TGTGCCAGCAGTGTCAAGGGCGAGCAGTACTTC.

On this clonotype itself: One end of the junction fails to match germline, which may point to a read error. V and J are TRBV7-6 and TRBJ1-2; 7 bases align to TRBD1. The CDR3 totals 16 residues. Germline CDR1 is SGHVS and CDR2 is FNYEAQ. DNA for the CDR3: TGTACCAGCAGCTCACAGCCGGCCGGGACAGTAGGAGGCTACACCTTC. This codes for CTSSSQPAGTVGGYTF.

There are many counts of this clonotype. The CDR3 region has the DNA TGTGCCAGCAGCTTCGGGGGCGACACTGAAGCTTTCTTT. Protein: CASSFGGDTEAFF. The J gene is TRBJ1-1, the V gene TRBV5-5; D is perhaps TRBD1 (6 bases). Germline CDR1 reads SGHKS; CDR2 reads YYEKEE (reference sequence). The length of the CDR3 is 13 residues. V lost 2 bases and J lost 3, with 8 bases in between.

The V gene is TRBV18, the J gene TRBJ1-6; 7 positions match TRBD1. In germline, CDR1 is KGHSH, CDR2 LQKENI. V shed 3 bases and J 10 bases; nucleotides not matched to a gene: 12. The CDR3 covers 16 residues. The CDR3 protein is CASSPTGGQRGSPLHF. CDR3 bases: TGTGCCAGCTCACCGACGGGGGGACAGAGAGGCTCACCCCTCCACTTT.

J is TRBJ1-4 and V is TRBV29-1; possibly TRBD1 for D (6 bases). V lost 4 bases and J lost 7, with 13 bases in between. The CDR3 totals 13 residues. Germline CDR1 reads SQVTM; CDR2 reads ANQGSEA. The CDR3 nucleotides are TGCAGCGTTGTGGGGGCCGGGAGTGAAAAACTGTTTTTT. Translating gives CSVVGAGSEKLFF.

This clonotype was seen many times. The chain has TRBV7-9 and TRBJ1-1; D remains unclear. The V gene's germline CDR1 is SEHNR and CDR2 FQNEAQ (reference sequence). Between the trimmed V and J ends, which lost 4 bases and 4 bases, there was a span of 13 bases. This CDR3 comprises 14 residues. Here the CDR3 DNA reads TGTGCCAGCAGCTACGGAGAGGGAGGCACTGAAGCTTTCTTT. This encodes CASSYGEGGTEAFF.

This clonotype was counted a single time. The V and J genes are TRBV29-1 and TRBJ1-5; D possibly corresponds to TRBD1 (5 bases). The CDR3 is 12 residues long. Germline V CDR1 and CDR2: SQVTM, ANQGSEA. V was trimmed by 6 bases and J by 5 bases, leaving 11 bases between them. The CDR3 region has the DNA TGCAGCGTGGGCGACAGTTATCAGCCCCAGCATTTT. Its protein is CSVGDSYQPQHF.

The chain uses TRBV2 and TRBJ2-5; 9 bases match TRBD2. Germline V lookup: CDR1 SNHLY, CDR2 FYNNEI. V was pared by 9 bases and J by 1 base, with 3 bases of the junction left unmatched. The CDR3 is 13 amino acids. The CDR3 loop is CASSGGRQETQYF. CDR3 coding DNA: TGTGCCAGTAGCGGGGGACGCCAAGAGACCCAGTACTTC.

The V gene is TRBV9, the J gene TRBJ2-3, with 11 bases that match TRBD1. The CDR3 runs to 15 residues. Germline assignment: CDR1 SGDLS and CDR2 YYNGEE. With V trimmed by 4 bases and J by 6 bases, 7 bases remained unmatched. As DNA, the CDR3 is TGTGCCAGCAGCTCTCGGACAGGGGGCAGCGATACGCAGTATTTT. Translation gives CASSSRTGGSDTQYF.

This clonotype was counted ten times or more. The chain carries TRBV28 and TRBJ1-5; D is uncertain. CDR3 size: 13 residues. Trimming took 6 bases from V and 0 from J, leaving 6 bases between them. Germline V gene lookup returns CDR1 MDHEN and CDR2 SYDVKM. In nucleotides, the CDR3 is TGTGCCAGCAGGGATTATAGCAATCAGCCCCAGCATTTT. Translation gives CASRDYSNQPQHF.

This clonotype was observed a handful of times. The V and J genes are TRBV15 and TRBJ1-5; D not resolved. CDR1 and CDR2 (germline): LNHNV, YYDKDF (reference sequence). The CDR3 length is 13 residues. The ends were cut back, 3 bases at V and 3 bases at J, with 6 bases in the middle. The CDR3, as DNA: TGTGCCACCAGCAGTACCCTCAATCAGCCCCAGCATTTT. Translated, it gives CATSSTLNQPQHF.

There are a few counts of this clonotype. The gene calls are TRBV2 and TRBJ2-1; D possibly corresponds to TRBD2 (5 bases). CDR3 size: 15 residues. CDR1 is SNHLY and CDR2 is FYNNEI in the germline V gene. The germline V and J ends were trimmed by 3 bases and 1 base, with 10 bases remaining between them. CDR3 amino acids: CASSDLARSYNEQFF. The CDR3 DNA follows: TGTGCCAGCAGTGACCTAGCTAGGTCCTACAATGAGCAGTTCTTC.

Only a few counts were recorded for this clonotype. V usage is TRBV4-1 and J usage is TRBJ1-4, with a possible D match to TRBD1 (6 bases). CDR3 length equals 16 residues. The V gene lost 0 bases and the J gene lost 7 bases, with 15 bases spanning the gap. Per the germline V gene, CDR1 is MGHRA and CDR2 is YSYEKL. This CDR3 is CASSQEAGGLSEKLFF. In DNA form, the CDR3 reads TGCGCCAGCAGCCAAGAGGCGGGGGGGCTTAGTGAAAAACTGTTTTTT.

This clonotype was counted a few times. CDR3 nucleotide sequence: TGTGCCAGCAGTCCTACAGGGGAGATCTCTGGAAACACCATATATTTT. It codes for CASSPTGEISGNTIYF. This rearrangement joins TRBV7-9 to TRBJ1-3; TRBD1 matches at 7 bases. V was clipped by 6 bases and J by 0 bases; unmatched bases: 8. The CDR3 is made up of 16 amino acids. Per the germline V gene, CDR1 is SEHNR and CDR2 is FQNEAQ (reference sequence).

The CDR3 coding sequence is TGCGCCAGCAGCCCGCAGGGGGCCAAAAACATTCAGTACTTC. Translating it yields CASSPQGAKNIQYF. This rearrangement joins TRBV4-1 to TRBJ2-4; D is perhaps TRBD1 (6 bases). The CDR3 is made up of 14 amino acids. The germline V gene has CDR1 MGHRA and CDR2 YSYEKL. Trimming removed 4 bases at V and 1 base at J, with 8 bases between.

This clonotype was counted ten times or more. This sequence joins TRBV12-3 or TRBV12-4 and TRBJ2-3, with 7 bases that match TRBD1. The J segment lost 3 bases and the V segment lost 4 bases, leaving 7 bases of the junction unmatched. The CDR3 is made up of 15 amino acids. CDR3 protein: CASSSRQGGTDTQYF. The DNA of the CDR3 is TGTGCCAGCAGTTCAAGACAGGGTGGGACAGATACGCAGTATTTT.

V usage is TRBV12-3 or TRBV12-4 and J usage is TRBJ1-5; D is uncertain. CDR3 size: 13 residues. Trimming took off 3 bases at V and 5 bases at J, with 8 bases between the two ends. This chain's CDR3 is CASSLYADQPQHF. The DNA for the CDR3 is TGTGCCAGCAGTTTGTATGCGGATCAGCCCCAGCATTTT.

The chain has TRBV7-2 and TRBJ2-7, with no clear D. CDR3 length: 13 amino acids. CDR1 is SGHTA and CDR2 is FQGNSA in the germline V gene. Trimming took 5 bases from V and 1 from J, leaving 9 bases between them. The CDR3, as DNA: TGTGCCAGCAGCCTACAGCAATCCTACGAGCAGTACTTC. Protein product: CASSLQQSYEQYF.

The chain couples TRBV6-5 to TRBJ1-3; maybe TRBD1 (6 bases). The CDR3 sequence is 15 residues long. V was clipped by 8 bases and J by 5 bases, with 19 bases between them. Germline V gene data show CDR1 as MNHEY and CDR2 as SVGAGI. The CDR3 region is CASSTGGNLRNTIYF. CDR3 nucleotide sequence: TGTGCCAGCTCCACCGGGGGCAACTTGCGAAACACCATATATTTT.

Only a few counts were recorded for this clonotype. This chain joins TRBV6-2 or TRBV6-3 and TRBJ2-5, with D maybe TRBD2 (5 bases). CDR1 and CDR2 (germline): MNHEY, SVGEGT. The V gene lost 2 bases and the J gene lost 5 bases, with 15 bases spanning the gap. This CDR3 comprises 15 residues. CDR3 region: CASSYTGSSLETQYF. DNA for the CDR3: TGTGCCAGCAGTTACACGGGATCCTCCCTTGAGACCCAGTACTTC.

V usage is TRBV6-1 and J usage is TRBJ1-5; 7 bases align to TRBD1. The trim removed 2 bases at V and 3 bases at J, leaving 13 bases unmatched. The CDR3 is 18 amino acids. Germline lookup yields CDR1 MNHNS and CDR2 SASEGT. CDR3 sequence reads: CASSERGGHRGANQPQHF. The CDR3 region has the DNA TGTGCCAGCAGTGAACGAGGAGGCCACAGGGGTGCCAATCAGCCCCAGCATTTT.